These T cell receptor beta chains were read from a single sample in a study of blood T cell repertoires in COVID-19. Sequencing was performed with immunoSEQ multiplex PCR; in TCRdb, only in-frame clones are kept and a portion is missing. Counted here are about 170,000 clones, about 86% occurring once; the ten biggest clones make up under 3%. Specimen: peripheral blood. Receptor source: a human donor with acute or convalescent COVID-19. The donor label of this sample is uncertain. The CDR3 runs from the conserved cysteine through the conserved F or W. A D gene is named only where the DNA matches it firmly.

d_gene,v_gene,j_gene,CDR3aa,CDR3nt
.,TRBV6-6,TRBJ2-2,CASSLTPNTGELFF,TGTGCCAGCAGCCTGACTCCGAACACCGGGGAGCTGTTTTTT
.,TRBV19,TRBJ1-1,CASSPRTSRRDTEAFF,TGTGCCAGTAGTCCCCGCACCTCCAGGAGGGACACTGAAGCTTTCTTT
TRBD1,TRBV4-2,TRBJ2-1,CASSQVGGQGAGNEQFF,TGTGCCAGCAGCCAAGTGGGTGGACAGGGGGCGGGGAATGAGCAGTTCTTC
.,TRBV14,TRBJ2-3,CASSPLAASTDTQYF,TGTGCCAGCAGCCCACTAGCTGCTAGCACAGATACGCAGTATTTT
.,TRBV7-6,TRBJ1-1,CASSSLPGQNTEAFF,TGTGCCAGCAGCTCCCTCCCGGGTCAGAACACTGAAGCTTTCTTT
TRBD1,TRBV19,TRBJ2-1,CASSTPQGAGEQFF,TGTGCCAGTAGTACCCCACAGGGGGCAGGTGAGCAGTTCTTC
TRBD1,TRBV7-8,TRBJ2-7,CASSLAGGAWEQYF,TGTGCCAGCAGCTTAGCAGGGGGCGCGTGGGAGCAGTACTTC
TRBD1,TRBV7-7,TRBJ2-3,CASSSRRGDTQYF,TGTGCCAGCAGCTCCCGCAGGGGGGATACGCAGTATTTT
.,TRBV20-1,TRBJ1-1,CSEQGSTEAFF,TGCAGTGAGCAGGGCAGTACTGAAGCTTTCTTT
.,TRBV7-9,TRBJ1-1,CASSFAQGNTEAFF,TGTGCCAGCAGCTTCGCACAGGGGAACACTGAAGCTTTCTTT
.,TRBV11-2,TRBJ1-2,CASSLAGGYGYTF,TGTGCCAGCAGCTTAGCCGGCGGTTATGGCTACACCTTC
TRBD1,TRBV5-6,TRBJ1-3,CASSSGDRVSSGNTIYF,TGTGCCAGCAGCTCGGGGGACAGGGTTAGCTCTGGAAACACCATATATTTT
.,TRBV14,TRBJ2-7,CASSRSVSYEQYF,TGTGCCAGCAGCCGGTCAGTCTCCTACGAGCAGTACTTC